This T cell receptor beta chain was sequenced during a study of blood T cell repertoires in COVID-19. This clone was observed once. This CDR3 has 12 amino acids. From germline, CDR1 is MDHEN and CDR2 SYDVKM. Trimming took 4 bases from V and 13 from J, leaving 16 bases between them. Repertoires were generated with immunoSEQ multiplex PCR, while TCRdb's copy carries only in-frame clones and drops some. Of about 330,000 clones in the sample, 92% were seen once. The sample comprised PBMCs or T cells enriched from blood (not recorded which). This chain joins TRBV28 and TRBJ1-2, with a tentative D call TRBD1 (6 bases). This TCR came from a woman between 25 and 40 years old who had recovered from COVID-19. In DNA form, the CDR3 reads TGTGCCAGCAGTTCCCCGACAGGAGCGTGCACCTTC. Translated: CASSSPTGACTF.